In its sample, the clone carrying this T cell receptor beta chain is medium-sized. Its specificity is unknown. Specified treatment: approximately nine-day PBMC culture with coronavirus spike peptide pools or control peptides (ViraFEST assay). Researchers collected the unexposed donor's CD4+ T cells before the COVID-19 pandemic (2011-2018). The entry originates in a study of vaccination and CD4 T cells after COVID-19. Broader study findings: A median approximately 86% of convalescent patients' SARS-CoV-2-reactive clones emerged only after vaccination.

The CDR3 totals 15 residues. Per germline, CDR1 SGHAT and CDR2 FQNNGV. Trimming stripped 5 bases from V and 2 bases from J, with 16 bases between. Sequenced with the Oncomine TCR Beta short-read assay was DNA taken from cultured CD4+ T cells. TCRdb re-called the PCR reads with MiXCR, one entry per CDR3 protein. The sample records 550 to 850 distinct CDR3 sequences, 9.5% to 12% being singletons. Sequenced input: CD4+ T cells from blood, cultured in vitro. This receptor was taken from a human donor in good health. This rearrangement joins TRBV11-2 to TRBJ2-7, with D possibly being TRBD2 (5 bases). The CDR3 is CASSPRSRRTYEQYF. CDR3 nucleotides: TGTGCCAGCAGCCCAAGGTCCAGGAGGACCTACGAGCAGTACTTC. Full variable domain (outside the CDR3, taken from reference TRBV11-2 and TRBJ2-7): EAGVAQSPRYKIIEKRQSVAFWCNPISGHATLYWYQQILGQGPKLLIQFQNNGVVDDSQLPKDRFSAERLKGVDSTLKIQPAKLEDSAVYLCASSPRSRRTYEQYFGPGTRLTVT.